At least ten counts were recorded for the clone carrying this TCR beta chain. Its specificity is not known. The sample is drawn from a study of blood T cells in healthy people across ages. Germline loops: CDR1 MNHEY, CDR2 SVGAGI. The CDR3 extends over 15 amino acids. V was pared by 0 bases and J by 4 bases, with 12 bases between. Total RNA, at least 6 micrograms per sample, was extracted from PBMCs. Using a J-beta primer mix together with a sample-barcoded 5' primer, a second PCR was run for roughly 6 to 12 cycles. TCRdb called the 5' RACE reads again in MiXCR, with one record for every CDR3 protein. The table includes about 580,000 distinct CDR3 sequences, more than 45% detected once. Study-level findings and limits: Strong correlation was found linking TCR beta diversity to naive T cell percentage.

The source material was blood. The chain links TRBV6-5 to TRBJ2-5; D is perhaps TRBD1 (6 bases). The clonotype originates from a man at least 80 years old in good health. In nucleotides, the CDR3 is TGTGCCAGCAGTTACTCGAGAGGCAGGGGAGAGACCCAGTACTTC. Translation: CASSYSRGRGETQYF.